This TCR beta chain was retrieved from a study of blood T cell repertoires in COVID-19. This clone has more than one count but fewer than ten. Generated by immunoSEQ multiplex PCR, the TCRdb table keeps only in-frame clones and is missing some. The data show some 200,000 clones, 80% to 90% seen once. The CDR3 consists of 13 residues. The germline CDR1 and CDR2 sequences are MGHRA and YSYEKL. The ends were cut back, 2 bases at V and 7 bases at J, with 9 bases in the middle. The chain is built from TRBV4-1 and TRBJ2-1, with D unresolved. This receptor was obtained from a woman of 80 years or more with acute or convalescent COVID-19. Sequencing was carried out using peripheral blood. The CDR3 sequence is CASSQPTRNEQFF. For the CDR3, the DNA is TGCGCCAGCAGCCAACCTACGAGGAATGAGCAGTTCTTC.